Here is one T cell receptor beta chain with its context. What it binds is not known. Employing constant-segment primers, 5'RACE generated TCR alpha and TCR beta cDNA libraries bearing sample barcodes and UMIs. TCRdb passed the 5' RACE reads through MiXCR, listing each CDR3 protein once. The sample lists some 320,000 distinct CDR3 sequences, 15% to 20% occurring once. Per the germline V gene, CDR1 is SGHDT and CDR2 is YYEEEE. After removal of 0 bases from V and 10 bases from J, the junction contained 4 bases not matched to a gene. The CDR3 has 13 residues. The record originates from a study of T-cell memory formation after mild COVID-19. Study overall: The study found TCR clusters largely donor specific. Findings and caveats of the study: The main location of contracting CD4+ clones was CM and EM, and that of contracting CD8+ clones was EMRA. Clones that contracted from day 15 to 85 were balanced CD4/CD8, while later expanders leaned CD4+.

The origin of this receptor is a man aged 18 to 35 who had mild COVID-19 (a few samples of this study predate the infection). Cell type and time point are not known. V usage is TRBV5-6 and J usage is TRBJ2-3; 8 nucleotides line up with TRBD2. Sequencing input: PBMCs or a T cell subset sorted from them (not recorded which). The CDR3: CASSLVGGGSQYF. DNA of the CDR3: TGTGCCAGCAGCTTGGTAGGCGGGGGGTCGCAGTATTTT. Together with reference TRBV5-6 and TRBJ2-3, the CDR3 gives the full variable domain: DAGVTQSPTHLIKTRGQQVTLRCSPKSGHDTVSWYQQALGQGPQFIFQYYEEEERQRGNFPDRFSGHQFPNYSSELNVNALLLGDSALYLCASSLVGGGSQYFGPGTRLTVL.